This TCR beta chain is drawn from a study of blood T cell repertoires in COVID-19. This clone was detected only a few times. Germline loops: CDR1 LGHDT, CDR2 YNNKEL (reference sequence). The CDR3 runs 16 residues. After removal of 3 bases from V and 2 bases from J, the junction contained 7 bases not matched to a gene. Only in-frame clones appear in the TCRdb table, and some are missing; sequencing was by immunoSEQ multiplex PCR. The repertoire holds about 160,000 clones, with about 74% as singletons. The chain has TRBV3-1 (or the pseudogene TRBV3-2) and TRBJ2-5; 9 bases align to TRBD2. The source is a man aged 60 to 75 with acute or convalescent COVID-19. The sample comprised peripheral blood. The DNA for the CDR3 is TGTGCCAGCAGCCATCCCCATCTAGCGGGGCAAGAGACCCAGTACTTC. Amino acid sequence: CASSHPHLAGQETQYF.